This T cell receptor beta chain was captured in a study of blood T cell repertoires in COVID-19. Study background: There were acute and convalescent COVID-19 samples, and they came from the United States, Italy and Spain.

Original processing methods: Estimation of nucleated cell counts was performed using reference gene primer amplification. Sequencing used immunoSEQ multiplex PCR; TCRdb keeps in-frame clones, though not all of them. That table supplies the V and J calls and clone size; D and trimming were determined from the DNA. The data show 150,000 to 200,000 clones, 85% to 95% seen once. This clone was found a few times. This CDR3 spans 13 amino acids. V shed 4 bases and J shed 5 bases, with 11 bases lying between them. Germline V lookup: CDR1 SNHLY, CDR2 FYNNEI. The source is a woman between 45 and 65 years old with acute or convalescent COVID-19. The source material was peripheral blood. The V and J genes are TRBV2 and TRBJ1-1; D might be TRBD1 (6 bases). The CDR3 here is CASSGQENTEAFF. The CDR3 DNA is TGTGCCAGCAGTGGACAGGAGAATACTGAAGCTTTCTTT.